Listed below are T cell receptor beta chains from one sample, sequenced in a study of metastatic and nonmetastatic thyroid tumors. TCRdb used MiXCR to call clones anew from the PCR reads. Counted here are around 20,000 clones, about 20% occurring once; the ten biggest clones make up around 26%. Specimen: blood. These receptors were collected from a female donor with papillary thyroid cancer or a benign thyroid nodule (not recorded which). Some clones in this sample may be carry-over from other donors' samples. Each CDR3 is given without its conserved first and last residue. Fields, in order: V gene, J gene, CDR3 protein.

>TRBV5-4|TRBJ2-5
ASSLAGGEQTQY
>TRBV28|TRBJ1-6
ASKQHSSYNSPLH
>TRBV7-7|TRBJ2-7
ASSPLGGAPDEQY
>TRBV20-1|TRBJ1-5
SARGQGVRTQH
>TRBV7-2|TRBJ1-2
ASSAQTFGGGRNYGYT
>TRBV7-2|TRBJ1-2
ASSPRDRPADYGYT
>TRBV2|TRBJ2-3
ASTERFNTQY
>TRBV30|TRBJ1-3
SSLRDSSGNTIY
>TRBV6-1|TRBJ1-2
ASSERSWSGRGGYGYT
>TRBV10-3|TRBJ1-6
AISRGTDSPLH